Shown below are 23 T cell receptor beta chains from a single sample sequenced in a study of blood T cell repertoires in COVID-19. Data came from immunoSEQ multiplex PCR; TCRdb stores just in-frame clones and leaves some out. The table has 250,000 to 300,000 clones, approximately 91% seen once. The sample consisted of PBMCs or T cells enriched from blood (not recorded which). All receptors derive from a woman aged 40-49 years with acute COVID-19.

The chain couples TRBV9 to TRBJ2-7; 9 bases are shared with TRBD1. The J segment lost 4 bases and the V segment lost 3 bases, leaving 5 bases of the junction unmatched. From germline, CDR1 is SGDLS and CDR2 YYNGEE. The CDR3 runs 14 residues. CDR3 coding DNA: TGTGCCAGCAGCGCGGGACAGGGTCGGTACGAGCAGTACTTC. This encodes CASSAGQGRYEQYF.

The gene calls are TRBV29-1 and TRBJ2-7, with 8 bases lining up with TRBD1. Trimming took 6 bases from V and 6 from J; bases not matched to a gene: 13. The CDR3 covers 14 residues. Germline lookup yields CDR1 SQVTM and CDR2 ANQGSEA. The CDR3 region has the DNA TGCAGCGTAACAACCGGGACAGGACTCGGCGAGCAGTACTTC. Residues: CSVTTGTGLGEQYF.

The chain has TRBV11-2 and TRBJ1-4; D gene ambiguous. Germline CDR1 SGHAT, CDR2 FQNNGV. The CDR3 spans 14 residues. The V gene lost 5 bases and the J gene lost 4 bases, with 11 bases spanning the gap. CDR3 loop: CASSERRINEKLFF. In nucleotides, the CDR3 is TGTGCCAGCAGCGAACGGAGGATTAATGAAAAACTGTTTTTT. Combining the CDR3 with reference TRBV11-2 and TRBJ1-4 gives the whole variable domain EAGVAQSPRYKIIEKRQSVAFWCNPISGHATLYWYQQILGQGPKLLIQFQNNGVVDDSQLPKDRFSAERLKGVDSTLKIQPAKLEDSAVYLCASSERRINEKLFFGSGTQLSVL.

The chain employs TRBV3-1 (or the pseudogene TRBV3-2) and TRBJ1-2, with 7 bases lining up with TRBD1. This CDR3 is 17 amino acids long. Germline-derived CDR1 and CDR2 are LGHDT and YNNKEL (reference sequence). V lost 5 bases to trimming and J lost 7 bases; unmatched junction nucleotides: 19. The CDR3 protein is CASSRGKGAPSPRGYTF. The CDR3 region has the DNA TGTGCCAGCAGCAGGGGGAAGGGGGCGCCGAGTCCTCGTGGCTACACCTTC.

This clone is a singleton in its sample. The CDR3 here is CASSQGDARTRENTEAFF. CDR3 nucleotide sequence: TGCGCCAGCAGCCAAGGGGATGCCCGCACTCGGGAGAACACTGAAGCTTTCTTT. The chain is built from TRBV4-1 and TRBJ1-1; D not resolved. The V and J ends lost 1 base and 1 base respectively, with 19 bases between them. This CDR3 is built from 18 residues. Germline values: CDR1 MGHRA, CDR2 YSYEKL.

The chain carries TRBV7-3 and TRBJ2-2; D possibly corresponds to TRBD2 (6 bases). Per germline, CDR1 SGHTA and CDR2 FQGTGA. The CDR3 length is 16 residues. V dropped 5 bases and J dropped 1 base, with 14 bases sitting between them. CDR3 sequence: CASSITGGENTGELFF. DNA of the CDR3: TGTGCCAGCAGCATCACGGGCGGGGAGAACACCGGGGAGCTGTTTTTT.

This clone was recorded only once. The chain links TRBV4-3 to TRBJ2-2; weak D call: TRBD1 (6 bases). This CDR3 has 16 residues. CDR1 is LGHNA, CDR2 YSLEER, per germline. V lost 1 base and J 4 bases, leaving 13 bases between the germline ends. The CDR3 region has the DNA TGCGCCAGCAGCCAAGGTGCAGGGGTTGGCACCGGGGAGCTGTTTTTT. It encodes CASSQGAGVGTGELFF.

Only one count was recorded for this clone. The chain employs TRBV7-9 and TRBJ1-4, with D possibly being TRBD1 (5 bases). Deletions cut 2 bases from V and 0 bases from J, with 10 bases between. The length of the CDR3 is 16 residues. Germline V gene data show CDR1 as SEHNR and CDR2 as FQNEAQ (reference sequence). For the CDR3, the DNA is TGTGCCAGCAGCTTAACCGGGACTTCAACTAATGAAAAACTGTTTTTT. Translating it yields CASSLTGTSTNEKLFF.

Turning to this clone: This same CDR3 is encoded by further DNA sequences in the sample. Here the CDR3 reads CASSPGQIEAFF. DNA for the CDR3: TGTGCCAGCTCACCAGGGCAAATTGAAGCTTTCTTT. This chain uses TRBV18 with TRBJ1-1; D unresolved. Germline V gene data show CDR1 as KGHSH and CDR2 as LQKENI. This CDR3 is built from 12 residues. V lost 2 bases to trimming and J lost 7 bases, with 8 bases between them.

The chain links TRBV2 to TRBJ2-1, with 11 bases that match TRBD2. This CDR3 comprises 15 residues. Germline CDR1 and CDR2: SNHLY and FYNNEI. The J segment lost 9 bases and the V segment lost 4 bases, leaving 8 bases of the junction unmatched. CDR3: CASSAGTSGPSEQFF. The CDR3 bases are TGTGCCAGCAGTGCCGGGACTAGCGGCCCAAGTGAGCAGTTCTTC.

The chain is built from TRBV4-2 and TRBJ1-1, with 9 bases matching TRBD1. From germline, CDR1 is LGHNA and CDR2 YNFKEQ. The CDR3 extends over 14 amino acids. V was pared by 1 base and J by 3 bases, with 0 bases of the junction left unmatched. The CDR3 DNA reads as TGTGCCAGCAGCCAAGGGACAGGGGACACTGAAGCTTTCTTT. This encodes CASSQGTGDTEAFF.

The rearrangement uses TRBV15 and TRBJ2-5; TRBD1 matches at 8 bases. Germline CDR1 reads LNHNV; CDR2 reads YYDKDF (reference sequence). V dropped 3 bases and J dropped 0; count of bases not matched to a gene: 3. There are 15 residues in the CDR3. The DNA for the CDR3 is TGTGCCACCAGCAGGGGGGACAGGAACCAAGAGACCCAGTACTTC. It yields the protein CATSRGDRNQETQYF.

The V and J genes are TRBV18 and TRBJ1-5; D remains unclear. Germline assignment: CDR1 KGHSH and CDR2 LQKENI. V lost 5 bases and J lost 3, with 11 bases in between. The CDR3 contains 14 residues. CDR3 DNA sequence: TGTGCCAGCTCAACAACGACAACCAATCAGCCCCAGCATTTT. This sequence encodes CASSTTTTNQPQHF.

The V gene is TRBV30, the J gene TRBJ2-7; maybe TRBD2 (6 bases). Trimming cost V 5 bases and J 0 bases, with 11 bases left between them. CDR1 and CDR2 (germline): GTSNPN, SVGIG (reference sequence). The CDR3 contains 13 residues. The CDR3 coding sequence is TGTGCCTGGGGACGGGGGACCTCCTACGAGCAGTACTTC. Its protein product is CAWGRGTSYEQYF.

The V gene is TRBV28, the J gene TRBJ2-1; 9 nucleotides match TRBD1. From germline, CDR1 is MDHEN and CDR2 SYDVKM. The CDR3 sequence is 15 residues long. Trimming at V came to 6 bases and at J to 6 bases, leaving 9 bases not matched to a gene. The CDR3: CASSTADRGGNEQFF. In nucleotides, the CDR3 is TGTGCCAGCAGCACGGCAGACAGGGGGGGCAATGAGCAGTTCTTC.

J is TRBJ2-3 and V is TRBV27; 12 nucleotides align to TRBD2. The CDR3 length is 16 residues. Losses at the gene ends were 5 bases for V and 4 bases for J; bases not matched to a gene: 7. Germline V gene data show CDR1 as MNHEY and CDR2 as SMNVEV (reference sequence). The CDR3 DNA follows: TGTGCCAGCAGTACCCGGACTAGCGGGATATCAGATACGCAGTATTTT. This sequence encodes CASSTRTSGISDTQYF.

The gene calls are TRBV5-1 and TRBJ1-4; a weak D match, TRBD1 (5 bases). The CDR3 spans 14 residues. V lost 3 bases and J lost 4, with 10 bases in between. Germline V gene lookup returns CDR1 SGHRS and CDR2 YFSETQ. CDR3: CASSSGGINEKLFF. CDR3 DNA: TGCGCCAGCAGCTCCGGGGGAATTAATGAAAAACTGTTTTTT.

The V and J genes are TRBV5-6 and TRBJ1-1, with 7 bases identical to TRBD1. The CDR3 contains 14 residues. In germline, CDR1 is SGHDT, CDR2 YYEEEE. The V and J ends lost 4 bases and 6 bases, in that order; junction bases with no gene match: 9. DNA for the CDR3: TGTGCCAGCAGCCTGGGACCCCAGGGGGCTGAAGCTTTCTTT. Amino acids: CASSLGPQGAEAFF.

The chain recombines TRBV29-1 with TRBJ2-5; 9 bases agree with TRBD2. Germline-derived CDR1 and CDR2 are SQVTM and ANQGSEA. The CDR3 sequence is 16 residues long. Trimming at V came to 8 bases and at J to 0 bases, leaving 13 bases not matched to a gene. The CDR3 nucleotides are TGCAGCTCACGACTAGCGGAGACCCTGTACCAAGAGACCCAGTACTTC. Encoded protein: CSSRLAETLYQETQYF.

The chain is built from TRBV15 and TRBJ2-7; D ambiguous. This CDR3 is built from 14 residues. Germline V gene lookup returns CDR1 LNHNV and CDR2 YYDKDF (reference sequence). Trimming took 0 bases from V and 1 from J, leaving 7 bases between them. CDR3 DNA sequence: TGTGCCACCAGCAGAGAGGCCAGTTCCTACGAGCAGTACTTC. This sequence encodes CATSREASSYEQYF. The variable domain in full, completed from reference TRBV15 and TRBJ2-7, reads DAMVIQNPRYQVTQFGKPVTLSCSQTLNHNVMYWYQQKSSQAPKLLFHYYDKDFNNEADTPDNFQSRRPNTSFCFLDIRSPGLGDTAMYLCATSREASSYEQYFGPGTRLTVT.

The chain uses TRBV28 and TRBJ1-3; D not resolved. This CDR3 has 14 residues. Deletions cut 7 bases from V and 0 bases from J, with 10 bases between. CDR1 MDHEN and CDR2 SYDVKM come from the germline V gene. The CDR3 coding sequence is TGTGCCAGCAATTCGGGGTTCTCTGGAAACACCATATATTTT. Translated: CASNSGFSGNTIYF. The whole variable domain, filled in from reference TRBV28 and TRBJ1-3, reads DVKVTQSSRYLVKRTGEKVFLECVQDMDHENMFWYRQDPGLGLRLIYFSYDVKMKEKGDIPEGYSVSREKKERFSLILESASTNQTSMYLCASNSGFSGNTIYFGEGSWLTVV.

V and J are TRBV28 and TRBJ1-6; 9 bases fit TRBD1. V shed 5 bases, J shed 10 bases, and the junction held 6 bases outside the gene matches. CDR3 length equals 14 residues. CDR1 MDHEN and CDR2 SYDVKM come from the germline V gene. CDR3 DNA sequence: TGTGCCAGCAGTAGGGGACAGGGTCCCTCACCCCTCCACTTT. Translation gives CASSRGQGPSPLHF.

The chain joins TRBV10-3 to TRBJ1-2, with TRBD1 identical over 8 bases. Trimming cost V 4 bases and J 7 bases; bases outside gene matches: 14. The CDR3 is 16 residues long. Germline CDR1 and CDR2: ENHRY and SYGVKD. This chain's CDR3 is CAISGTYLQGASGYTF. For the CDR3, the DNA is TGTGCCATCAGTGGTACTTACCTTCAGGGGGCGAGTGGCTACACCTTC.